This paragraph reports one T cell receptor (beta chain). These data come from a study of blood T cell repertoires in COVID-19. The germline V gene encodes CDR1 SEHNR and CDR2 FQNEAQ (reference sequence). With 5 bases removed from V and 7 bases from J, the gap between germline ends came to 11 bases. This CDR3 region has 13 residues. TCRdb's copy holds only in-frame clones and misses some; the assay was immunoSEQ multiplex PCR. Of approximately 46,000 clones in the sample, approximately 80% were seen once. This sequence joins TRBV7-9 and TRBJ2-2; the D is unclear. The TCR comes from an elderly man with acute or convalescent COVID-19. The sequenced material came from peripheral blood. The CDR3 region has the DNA TGTGCCAGCAGCCCTTACCAGGTCGGGGAGCTGTTTTTT. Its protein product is CASSPYQVGELFF.